This TCR beta chain was obtained from a study of beta chain features in type 1 diabetes. Study-level points and caveats: In every one of the four CD4+ subsets, TCRB CDR3s were moderately but significantly shorter in Type 1 diabetes patients.

The entirety of the isolated RNA underwent reverse transcription, so expressed TCRB transcripts were sequenced. Profiled with immunoSEQ multiplex PCR; TCRdb holds only in-frame clones, not every one. The table shows about 650,000 clones, with roughly 12% occurring only once. This clone was detected only a few times. Its specificity is not known. The V gene end was trimmed by 5 bases and the J gene end by 1 base; junction bases not matched to a gene: 9. The CDR3 is 16 residues long. Germline values: CDR1 SGHTA, CDR2 FQGNSA. The sequencing sample was made of naive CD4+ T cells from blood. This clonotype was obtained from a man aged 25 to 40 with type 1 diabetes. The J gene is TRBJ2-7, the V gene TRBV7-2, with 9 bases aligning to TRBD1. Here the CDR3 DNA reads TGTGCCAGCAGCGACCAGGGGACAGGGAGTTCCTACGAGCAGTACTTC. Its translation: CASSDQGTGSSYEQYF.